This T cell receptor beta chain was recovered during a study of PD-L1 blockade in urothelial cancer. Background on the study: About 85% of the roughly 30 patients comprised males who had bladder-origin urothelial cancer. At 3 weeks after treatment start (second dose) and again at 6 weeks, blood was analyzed.

This CDR3 comprises 14 residues. Germline loops: CDR1 SEHNR, CDR2 FQNEAQ (reference sequence). J was trimmed by 6 bases and V by 9 bases; bases with no gene match: 7. Documented time point: peripheral blood 6 weeks after treatment start. Locally advanced or metastatic urothelial carcinoma was present in patients. Spiked synthetic TCR analogs estimated absolute template abundance per PCR. Sequenced by immunoSEQ multiplex PCR; TCRdb stores in-frame clones only, minus some. The profile shows some 50,000 clones, 70% to 90% of them singletons. This material consisted of PBMCs, taken around atezolizumab (anti-PD-L1) treatment. The chain links TRBV7-9 to TRBJ2-2; 10 nucleotides align to TRBD1. This TCR was sampled from a man aged 50-60 years with urothelial cancer. CDR3 in DNA: TGTGCCAGTCTCAGGACAGGGGGACCCGGGGAGCTGTTTTTT. Its protein product is CASLRTGGPGELFF.